The present T cell receptor beta chain was sequenced within a study of lung T cells in sarcoidosis with Löfgren's syndrome (dated by TCRdb to 2016 to 2017). Context from the whole study: Sarcoidosis was characterized as a granulomatous, predominantly pulmonary disease marked by accumulation of CD4+ T cells in bronchoalveolar lavage fluid. The repertoire analyses were focused on Lofgren's syndrome patients.

The full study reports these points: TRAV12-1 and TRBV2 CDR3 motifs were reported to be shared among multiple Löfgren's syndrome patients, suggesting public CD4+ TCR repertoires. Analysis of alphabeta pairing showed that TRAV12-1 paired preferentially with TRBV2, and the TCRs formed by this pairing showed CDR3 homology. The study only suggested recognition of a sarcoidosis-associated antigen, and the antigen remained putative and unidentified. Compared with control subjects, Lofgren's syndrome patients reportedly showed the greatest expansion in the V gene segments TRAV12-1 and TRBV2.

CD4+ T cells collected through bronchoalveolar lavage were the source used for profiling TCR repertoires. The CDR3 starts with the cysteine, ends with the phenylalanine, and has 12 residues. Of the read, only the CDR3 DNA is kept; its 36 bases are in frame from base 1. In the germline V gene (reference sequence), CDR1 corresponds to SGHAT and CDR2 to FQDESV. The instrument was an Illumina MiSeq. TCRdb reprocessing: public reads trimmed at Q25 with fastp, clones called with MiXCR, in-frame beta chains kept. When rows share a CDR3 protein, they turn into one entry using the most common DNA and genes. The sample profile shows under 20,000 distinct CDR3 sequences; 21% of them were found once. Together, the top ten hold around 0.77% of the sample. Turning to this clonotype: Its antigen has not been determined. One end of the junction is discordant with germline, which a read error may explain.

The rearranged segments are TRBV11-1 and TRBJ2-3, with the D gene call left open. The specimen was CD4+ T cells from bronchoalveolar lavage. The sequence derives from a human donor with sarcoidosis (Löfgren's syndrome or another form), or a control subject (not recorded which). The CDR3 region has the sequence CASSLKTYTHYF. The DNA reads TGTGCCAGCAGCTTAAAGACATATACGCATTATTTT.